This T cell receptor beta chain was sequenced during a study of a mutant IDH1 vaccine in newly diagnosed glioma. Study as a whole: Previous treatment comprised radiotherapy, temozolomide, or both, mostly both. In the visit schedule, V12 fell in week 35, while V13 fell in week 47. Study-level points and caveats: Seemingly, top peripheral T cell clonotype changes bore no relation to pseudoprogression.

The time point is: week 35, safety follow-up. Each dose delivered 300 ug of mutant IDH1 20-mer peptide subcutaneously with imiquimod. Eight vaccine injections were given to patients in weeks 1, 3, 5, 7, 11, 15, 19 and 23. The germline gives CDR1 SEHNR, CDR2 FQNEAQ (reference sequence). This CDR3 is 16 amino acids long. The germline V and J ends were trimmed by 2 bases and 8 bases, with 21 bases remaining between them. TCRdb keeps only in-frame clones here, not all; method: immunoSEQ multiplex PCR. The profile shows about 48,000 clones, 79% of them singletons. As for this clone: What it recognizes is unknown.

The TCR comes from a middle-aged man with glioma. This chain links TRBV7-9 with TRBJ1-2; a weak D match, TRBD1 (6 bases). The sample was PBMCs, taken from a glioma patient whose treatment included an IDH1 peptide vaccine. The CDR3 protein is CASSLTTGGAQSGYTF. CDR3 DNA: TGTGCCAGCAGCTTAACAACCGGGGGCGCCCAGTCCGGCTACACCTTC.